This T cell receptor beta chain was identified in a study of radiation and T cells in renal cell carcinoma. V lost 3 bases to trimming and J lost 4 bases, with 12 bases between them. The germline V gene has CDR1 MDHEN and CDR2 SYDVKM. The CDR3 sequence is 14 residues long. This table comes from immunoSEQ multiplex PCR, and its TCRdb copy is limited to in-frame clones, with some not included. In the table there are 100,000 to 150,000 clones, about four fifths of which are singletons. Time point described: blood 2 weeks post-SBRT. Treatment in this sample: 15 Gy SBRT to primary tumor, nephrectomy 4 weeks later.

The chain links TRBV28 to TRBJ1-2, with D possibly TRBD1 on 6 matching bases. Material: blood, obtained from a patient whose treatment included radiotherapy and nephrectomy. This TCR derives from a man aged 50-59 years with renal cell carcinoma. This CDR3 is CASSLYRVSYGYTF. The CDR3 DNA follows: TGTGCCAGCAGTTTGTACAGGGTTAGCTATGGCTACACCTTC.